What follows are 21 T cell receptor beta chains derived from one specimen sequenced in a study of cytomegalovirus exposure and HLA in healthy donors. The study ran its PCR with 60 Vbeta and 13 Jbeta primers. Generated by immunoSEQ multiplex PCR, the TCRdb table keeps only in-frame clones and is missing some. Here the sample spans 100,000 to 150,000 clones, about four fifths being singletons. Sequences were obtained from PBMCs. These receptors came from a woman in her thirties or forties in good health and CMV-seropositive.

This chain connects TRBV27 to TRBJ2-1, with 14 bases aligning to TRBD2. Germline loops: CDR1 MNHEY, CDR2 SMNVEV (reference sequence). V lost 3 bases, J lost 6 bases, and 1 base stayed unmatched. The CDR3 has 15 amino acids. CDR3 protein: CASSLTSGRANEQFF. As DNA, the CDR3 is TGTGCCAGCAGTTTGACTAGCGGGAGGGCCAATGAGCAGTTCTTC.

The gene calls are TRBV30 and TRBJ2-1, with a weak D call TRBD1 (5 bases). Germline V lookup: CDR1 GTSNPN, CDR2 SVGIG (reference sequence). The CDR3 runs to 13 residues. Trimming cost V 2 bases and J 5 bases, with 10 bases left between them. Here the CDR3 DNA reads TGTGCCTGGAGTAAACAGGTCCACAATGAGCAGTTCTTC. Translation gives CAWSKQVHNEQFF.

CDR3 nucleotides: TGTGCCAGCAGCCCGGGACTATCTTACAATGAGCAGTTCTTC. As protein: CASSPGLSYNEQFF. The rearrangement links TRBV13 to TRBJ2-1; TRBD2 agrees at 7 bases. V trimming: 5 bases; J trimming: 4 bases; junction bases outside the gene matches: 5. CDR1 and CDR2 (germline): PRHDT, FYEKMQ (reference sequence). This CDR3 contains 14 residues.

This clone was counted a single time. The chain recombines TRBV9 with TRBJ2-7; 10 bases agree with TRBD2. Trimming cost V 0 bases and J 4 bases; bases outside gene matches: 1. This CDR3 has 14 amino acids. Germline lookup yields CDR1 SGDLS and CDR2 YYNGEE. CDR3 sequence: CASSVGTSGYEQYF. DNA of the CDR3: TGTGCCAGCAGCGTAGGGACTAGCGGATACGAGCAGTACTTC. Looking up the rest from reference TRBV9 and TRBJ2-7 gives the full variable domain: DSGVTQTPKHLITATGQRVTLRCSPRSGDLSVYWYQQSLDQGLQFLIQYYNGEERAKGNILERFSAQQFPDLHSELNLSSLELGDSALYFCASSVGTSGYEQYFGPGTRLTVT.

This chain joins TRBV11-2 and TRBJ1-5; 11 nucleotides align to TRBD1. Unmatched junction bases numbered 5, after V lost 5 bases and J lost 5 bases. The CDR3 has 15 amino acids. CDR1 is SGHAT, CDR2 FQNNGV, per germline. CDR3 nucleotides: TGTGCCAGCAGCGCTGGACAGGGGGCATATCAGCCCCAGCATTTT. This translates into CASSAGQGAYQPQHF.

The sample holds one count of this clone. The V and J genes are TRBV30 and TRBJ2-3; D remains unclear. The CDR3 extends over 11 amino acids. Germline V gene data show CDR1 as GTSNPN and CDR2 as SVGIG (reference sequence). Trimming took off 3 bases at V and 2 bases at J, with 3 bases between the two ends. CDR3 sequence reads: CAWRYTDTQYF. CDR3 in DNA: TGTGCCTGGAGATACACAGATACGCAGTATTTT.

The chain has TRBV2 and TRBJ2-7; 9 bases match TRBD1. CDR1 and CDR2 from the germline V gene are SNHLY and FYNNEI. This CDR3 is 14 amino acids long. V shed 7 bases, J shed 6 bases, and the junction held 10 bases outside the gene matches. The CDR3 loop reads CASILGTGFFEQYF. The CDR3 DNA follows: TGTGCCAGCATTCTCGGGACAGGGTTTTTCGAGCAGTACTTC.

The rearrangement links TRBV6-1 to TRBJ2-1; 8 bases align to TRBD2. Germline lookup yields CDR1 MNHNS and CDR2 SASEGT. The CDR3 sequence is 14 residues long. With V trimmed by 3 bases and J by 6 bases, 4 bases remained unmatched. The CDR3 sequence is CASSDQRGINEQFF. The DNA of the CDR3 is TGTGCCAGCAGTGACCAGCGGGGGATCAATGAGCAGTTCTTC.

The V call is TRBV28, the J call TRBJ2-1, with TRBD2 identical over 12 bases. The CDR3 is 15 amino acids. V shed 5 bases, J shed 6 bases, and the junction held 5 bases outside the gene matches. Germline V gene data show CDR1 as MDHEN and CDR2 as SYDVKM. CDR3 DNA: TGTGCCAGCAGTCTGCTAGCGGGAGGGGCCAATGAGCAGTTCTTC. Amino acids: CASSLLAGGANEQFF.

This clone occurred once. The rearrangement links TRBV12-5 to TRBJ2-6, with D tentatively TRBD1 (7 bases). The germline CDR1 and CDR2 sequences are LGHNT and FRNRAP. The V end was cut by 2 bases, the J end by 2 bases, with 16 bases between. The CDR3 covers 18 residues. Here the CDR3 reads CASGLLQGGRTGANVLTF. CDR3 DNA: TGTGCTAGTGGTTTGCTGCAGGGGGGAAGGACTGGGGCCAACGTCCTGACTTTC.

A single count supports this clone. The rearrangement joins TRBV18 to TRBJ1-1; 7 bases match TRBD1. With 3 bases clipped from V and 4 bases from J, the junction kept 5 bases outside the gene matches. The CDR3 covers 14 residues. CDR1 is KGHSH and CDR2 is LQKENI in the germline V gene. The CDR3 loop reads CASSPQGVVTEAFF. The CDR3 region has the DNA TGTGCCAGCTCACCCCAGGGGGTGGTCACTGAAGCTTTCTTT.

The sample holds a few counts of this clone. The genes are TRBV14 and TRBJ2-7; 10 bases line up with TRBD2. The V and J ends lost 1 base and 6 bases, in that order; junction bases with no gene match: 12. CDR1 SGHDN and CDR2 FVKESK come from the germline V gene. The CDR3 has 17 residues. The CDR3 DNA reads TGTGCCAGCAGCCAAGTATTGGCTAGCGGGAGAATTGCCGAGCAGTACTTC. This sequence encodes CASSQVLASGRIAEQYF.

The rearrangement links TRBV7-9 to TRBJ2-2, with TRBD1 identical over 7 bases. Germline V lookup: CDR1 SEHNR, CDR2 FQNEAQ (reference sequence). The length of the CDR3 is 17 residues. V gave up 7 bases and J gave up 2 bases; unmatched junction bases: 13. CDR3 sequence reads: CASTSQPGQSNTGELFF. The CDR3, as DNA: TGTGCCAGCACCTCTCAACCGGGACAGTCAAACACCGGGGAGCTGTTTTTT.

The chain carries TRBV6-1 and TRBJ1-2, with 7 bases fitting TRBD1. Unmatched junction bases numbered 6, after V lost 10 bases and J lost 1 base. The CDR3 extends over 13 amino acids. Germline lookup yields CDR1 MNHNS and CDR2 SASEGT. The chain's CDR3 is CATSTGSNYGYTF. CDR3 coding DNA: TGTGCCACTTCGACAGGGAGTAACTATGGCTACACCTTC.

This clone was counted a single time. The CDR3 DNA reads TGTGCCAGCAGCTTACTGGGCAGCGGGAGGATAACGCGACAGTACTTC. Its protein is CASSLLGSGRITRQYF. The chain couples TRBV11-1 to TRBJ2-7, with 9 bases matching TRBD2. Trimming at V came to 2 bases and at J to 10 bases, leaving 15 bases not matched to a gene. The CDR3 covers 16 residues. Germline V gene lookup returns CDR1 SGHAT and CDR2 FQDESV (reference sequence).

The chain has TRBV27 and TRBJ1-5, with 7 bases identical to TRBD1. The V gene's germline CDR1 is MNHEY and CDR2 SMNVEV (reference sequence). V shed 2 bases, J shed 6 bases, and the junction held 7 bases outside the gene matches. This CDR3 has 15 residues. CDR3 region: CASSLRGGVIQPQHF. The CDR3 DNA is TGTGCCAGCAGTTTACGAGGGGGCGTGATTCAGCCCCAGCATTTT.

CDR3 sequence: CASSRPGQFSYNEQFF. The CDR3 DNA sequence: TGTGCCAGCAGCCGACCGGGACAGTTTAGCTACAATGAGCAGTTCTTC. The V call is TRBV11-2, the J call TRBJ2-1; 7 bases are a match to TRBD1. V dropped 5 bases and J dropped 3; count of bases not matched to a gene: 10. The CDR3 contains 16 residues. Per germline, CDR1 SGHAT and CDR2 FQNNGV.

This sequence joins TRBV9 and TRBJ2-1, with unresolved D. CDR1 and CDR2 (germline): SGDLS, YYNGEE. This CDR3 has 15 amino acids. V shed 1 base and J shed 6 bases, with 14 bases lying between them. The CDR3 protein is CASSVYPYRGNEQFF. The DNA for the CDR3 is TGTGCCAGCAGCGTATACCCCTACCGAGGCAATGAGCAGTTCTTC.

The chain has TRBV4-2 and TRBJ2-7; 7 nucleotides align to TRBD2. Per the germline V gene, CDR1 is LGHNA and CDR2 is YNFKEQ. J lost 6 bases, V lost 0 bases, and 5 bases had no gene match. The CDR3 consists of 14 residues. The CDR3 sequence is CASSQDGPSGEQYF. The CDR3 bases are TGTGCCAGCAGCCAAGATGGGCCTAGCGGCGAGCAGTACTTC.

This clone is a singleton in its sample. The chain couples TRBV4-2 to TRBJ2-3; TRBD2 agrees at 8 bases. Trimming cost V 0 bases and J 4 bases; bases outside gene matches: 12. Germline loops: CDR1 LGHNA, CDR2 YNFKEQ. The CDR3 totals 18 residues. Here the CDR3 DNA reads TGTGCCAGCAGCCAAGAAAGAGGCCCGGGAGGGGTCGCAGATACGCAGTATTTT. Its translation: CASSQERGPGGVADTQYF.

V gene TRBV7-3 combines with J gene TRBJ2-3; 11 positions match TRBD2. V lost 5 bases to trimming and J lost 0 bases; unmatched junction nucleotides: 16. Germline-derived CDR1 and CDR2 are SGHTA and FQGTGA. The CDR3 has 20 residues. The CDR3 bases are TGTGCCAGCAGCGCCCCTGTAGCGGGAGGGCCGCCTACTAGCACAGATACGCAGTATTTT. Translation: CASSAPVAGGPPTSTDTQYF.